Below are 21 T cell receptor beta chains sequenced from a single sample in a study of breast tumors, draining lymph nodes, adjacent tissues. TCRdb passed the multiplex PCR reads through MiXCR, listing each CDR3 protein once. The sample yields about 200,000 distinct CDR3 sequences, over 25% seen once. Samples came from axillary lymph nodes draining the breast cancer. The sample comprised axillary lymph node tissue. All receptors derive from a female donor with breast cancer. Some clones in this sample may be carry-over from other donors' samples.

This chain connects TRBV5-1 to TRBJ2-2; D could derive from TRBD1 or TRBD2 (5 bases each). V was trimmed by 6 bases and J by 6 bases, leaving 18 bases between them. CDR1 and CDR2 (germline): SGHRS, YFSETQ. The CDR3 loop spans 15 amino acids. CDR3 region: CASTLGVEQPGELFF. The CDR3 DNA sequence: TGCGCCAGCACACTAGGGGTAGAACAGCCCGGGGAGCTGTTTTTT. Based on the CDR3 plus reference TRBV5-1 and TRBJ2-2, the full variable domain is KAGVTQTPRYLIKTRGQQVTLSCSPISGHRSVSWYQQTPGQGLQFLFEYFSETQRNKGNFPGRFSGRQFSNSRSEMNVSTLELGDSALYLCASTLGVEQPGELFFGEGSRLTVL.

This clonotype has just a few counts. This sequence joins TRBV10-1 and TRBJ2-2; 9 positions agree with TRBD1. The CDR3 spans 13 residues. J gave up 11 bases and V 3 bases, and 4 bases lay outside the gene matches. Germline V lookup: CDR1 WNHNN, CDR2 SYGVQD (reference sequence). DNA of the CDR3: TGCGCCAGCAGTGACCGGGGACAGGGCGAGCTGTTTTTT. Translated, it gives CASSDRGQGELFF.

This clonotype was seen more than once but under ten times. A junction boundary mismatches the germline segment, possibly from a read error. The CDR3 DNA sequence: TGCAGTGCTAGGATAGGGGGAACTGGAAACACCGTATATTTT. Amino acid sequence: CSARIGGTGNTVYF. The V call is TRBV20-1, the J call TRBJ1-3; D is perhaps TRBD1 (6 bases). The CDR3 contains 14 residues. Germline V gene lookup returns CDR1 DFQATT and CDR2 SNEGSKA (reference sequence).

This clonotype was counted at least ten times. The J gene is TRBJ2-5, the V gene TRBV3-1, with 11 bases aligning to TRBD2. V lost 4 bases, J lost 4 bases, and 5 bases stayed unmatched. Per the germline V gene, CDR1 is LGHDT and CDR2 is YNNKEL (reference sequence). The CDR3 contains 15 residues. The CDR3 region is CASSRGTSGGETQYF. The CDR3 nucleotides are TGTGCCAGCAGCCGGGGGACTAGCGGAGGAGAGACCCAGTACTTC.

The chain employs TRBV19 and TRBJ1-5, with D possibly matching TRBD1 (5 bases). Trimming shortened V by 6 bases and J by 11 bases, and 17 bases separated the two germline ends. Germline loops: CDR1 LNHDA, CDR2 SQIVND (reference sequence). The CDR3 has 13 amino acids. In DNA form, the CDR3 reads TGTGCCAGTAGGGTAGATCTATTGGGGGCCCAGCATTTT. The encoded protein is CASRVDLLGAQHF.

The table lists this clonotype with many counts. This chain connects TRBV7-9 to TRBJ2-2; D ambiguous. Germline CDR1 SEHNR, CDR2 FQNEAQ (reference sequence). This CDR3 spans 17 amino acids. The V end was cut by 5 bases, the J end by 7 bases, with 23 bases between. CDR3 residues: CASSAPPRSVPVGELFF. DNA of the CDR3: TGTGCCAGCAGCGCCCCGCCCCGGTCCGTCCCGGTCGGGGAGCTGTTTTTT.

This clonotype has a count of ten or more. This chain uses TRBV5-5 with TRBJ1-5; the match to TRBD1 covers 8 bases. This CDR3 contains 14 residues. Germline V lookup: CDR1 SGHKS, CDR2 YYEKEE (reference sequence). V trimming: 4 bases; J trimming: 2 bases; junction bases outside the gene matches: 2. CDR3 loop: CASSMDRGNQPQHF. For the CDR3, the DNA is TGTGCCAGCAGCATGGACAGGGGCAATCAGCCCCAGCATTTT.

This clonotype was counted ten times or more. The J gene is TRBJ2-1, the V gene TRBV20-1; 10 bases agree with TRBD2. Germline V gene sequence: CDR1 DFQATT, CDR2 SNEGSKA (reference sequence). CDR3 length equals 15 residues. The V and J ends lost 6 bases and 3 bases, in that order; junction bases with no gene match: 8. The CDR3 loop is CSAPTLAGDYNEQFF. As DNA, the CDR3 is TGCAGTGCACCCACCCTAGCGGGAGACTACAATGAGCAGTTCTTC.

To note about this clonotype: One base away lies a much larger clone, so this may be a sequencing read error. This rearrangement joins TRBV4-3 to TRBJ2-1; D is uncertain. CDR1 and CDR2 (germline): LGHNA, YSLEER. The CDR3 totals 15 residues. Trimming took 0 bases from V and 4 from J, leaving 10 bases between them. The DNA for the CDR3 is TGCGCCAGCAGCCAAGATGCTGGATTATACAATGAGCAGTTCTTC. Its translation is CASSQDAGLYNEQFF.

The sample holds a few counts of this clonotype. Given a much more abundant clone one base away, this may be a read error. The V gene is TRBV14, the J gene TRBJ1-4; the D is unclear. Germline V gene data show CDR1 as SGHDN and CDR2 as FVKESK. The CDR3 has 15 residues. The CDR3 protein is CASSHGATLREKPFF. The CDR3 coding sequence is TGTGCCAGCAGCCACGGCGCCACCCTTCGGGAAAAACCGTTTTTT.

This clonotype was recorded at least ten times. The chain carries TRBV20-1 and TRBJ2-1, with 9 nucleotides matching TRBD2. The V gene end was trimmed by 5 bases and the J gene end by 5 bases; junction bases not matched to a gene: 7. Germline V CDR1 and CDR2: DFQATT, SNEGSKA (reference sequence). The CDR3 is 14 residues long. The CDR3 coding sequence is TGCAGTGCTCTCCTCAGACTAGCGGACAATGAGCAGTTCTTC. It codes for CSALLRLADNEQFF.

This clonotype occurred many times. CDR3 region: CASSPSRTVVYGYTF. The CDR3 region has the DNA TGTGCCAGCAGTCCGTCGCGGACAGTCGTCTATGGCTACACCTTC. The chain carries TRBV2 and TRBJ1-2, with D possibly matching TRBD1 (6 bases). Germline CDR1 SNHLY, CDR2 FYNNEI. Trimming left V 5 bases short and J 4 bases short, with 17 bases between. The CDR3 sequence is 15 residues long.

This clonotype was seen repeatedly, ten times or more. The chain is built from TRBV5-5 and TRBJ2-1, with D unclear. The germline V gene encodes CDR1 SGHKS and CDR2 YYEKEE (reference sequence). The CDR3 spans 14 residues. V lost 0 bases and J 5 bases, leaving 9 bases between the germline ends. In DNA form, the CDR3 reads TGTGCCAGCAGCTTGGACCTAGGACACAATGAGCAGTTCTTC. It is translated as CASSLDLGHNEQFF. The full variable domain, with the rest looked up from reference TRBV5-5 and TRBJ2-1, is DAGVTQSPTHLIKTRGQQVTLRCSPISGHKSVSWYQQVLGQGPQFIFQYYEKEERGRGNFPDRFSARQFPNYSSELNVNALLLGDSALYLCASSLDLGHNEQFFGPGTRLTVL.

Points on this clonotype: A much larger clone lies one base from this, so it may be a read error. This chain links TRBV20-1 with TRBJ2-1; weak D call: TRBD1 (6 bases). Trimming took off 1 base at V and 12 bases at J, with 16 bases between the two ends. CDR3 length: 13 amino acids. Looked up from germline, CDR1 is DFQATT and CDR2 is SNEGSKA (reference sequence). DNA of the CDR3: TGCAGTGCTAGAGCCGGGACAAGAGATGGGCAGTTCTTC. The encoded protein is CSARAGTRDGQFF.

This clonotype was seen at least ten times. The chain links TRBV9 to TRBJ2-3, with 11 positions matching TRBD2. The CDR3 length is 18 residues. Germline loops: CDR1 SGDLS, CDR2 YYNGEE. V dropped 4 bases and J dropped 2; count of bases not matched to a gene: 12. In nucleotides, the CDR3 is TGTGCCAGCAGCCCCGAAGAGGCTAGCGGGGGGTACACAGATACGCAGTATTTT. This translates into CASSPEEASGGYTDTQYF.

Here the CDR3 reads CSARGGQGAYEQYF. The CDR3 nucleotides are TGCAGCGCCCGAGGCGGGCAGGGGGCTTACGAGCAGTACTTC. J is TRBJ2-7 and V is TRBV29-1, with 8 bases that match TRBD1. Unmatched junction bases numbered 12, after V lost 7 bases and J lost 4 bases. CDR1 and CDR2 from the germline V gene are SQVTM and ANQGSEA. The CDR3 has 14 amino acids.

In the case of this clonotype: This may come from a read error, since a much larger clone is one base off. The chain has TRBV5-1 and TRBJ2-7; the match to TRBD1 covers 8 bases. Per the germline V gene, CDR1 is SGHRS and CDR2 is YFSETQ. The V gene end was trimmed by 4 bases and the J gene end by 2 bases; junction bases not matched to a gene: 11. This CDR3 has 16 amino acids. This CDR3 reads CASSPGWGQVPYEQYF. The CDR3 coding sequence is TGCGCCAGCAGCCCAGGTTGGGGACAGGTCCCCTACGAGCAGTACTTC.

This clonotype has a count of ten or more. V is TRBV20-1 and J is TRBJ1-5; D ambiguous. Germline V gene data show CDR1 as DFQATT and CDR2 as SNEGSKA (reference sequence). The V end lost 2 bases, the J end lost 7 bases, and 15 bases lay between the germline ends. The length of the CDR3 is 14 residues. DNA for the CDR3: TGCAGTGCTAGAATCGGGGAGGGAGGGCAGCCCCAGCATTTT. Amino acids: CSARIGEGGQPQHF.

The chain combines TRBV19 with TRBJ1-1; 9 bases are a match to TRBD1. From germline, CDR1 is LNHDA and CDR2 SQIVND (reference sequence). V shed 7 bases, J shed 4 bases, and the junction held 4 bases outside the gene matches. This CDR3 has 13 amino acids. CDR3 DNA sequence: TGTGCCAGTACTCCGACAGGGGGCACTGAAGCTTTCTTT. Amino acid sequence: CASTPTGGTEAFF.

This clonotype was detected once. The V and J genes are TRBV12-3 or TRBV12-4 and TRBJ1-5, with D perhaps matching TRBD1 (5 bases). The V end was cut by 6 bases, the J end by 14 bases, with 23 bases between. This CDR3 contains 14 residues. CDR3 sequence reads: CASRGGTSGSYEHF. Written as DNA, the CDR3 is TGTGCCAGCAGGGGGGGGACTAGCGGCTCCTACGAGCATTTT.

The chain has TRBV5-6 and TRBJ2-5, with TRBD1 matching over 7 bases. The CDR3 sequence is 14 residues long. V shed 2 bases, J shed 9 bases, and the junction held 10 bases outside the gene matches. Germline assignment: CDR1 SGHDT and CDR2 YYEEEE. The chain's CDR3 is CASSLQGSNQPQYF. In DNA, the CDR3 is TGTGCCAGCAGCTTACAGGGGAGCAATCAGCCCCAGTACTTC. Full variable domain (remainder filled in from reference TRBV5-6 and TRBJ2-5): DAGVTQSPTHLIKTRGQQVTLRCSPKSGHDTVSWYQQALGQGPQFIFQYYEEEERQRGNFPDRFSGHQFPNYSSELNVNALLLGDSALYLCASSLQGSNQPQYFGPGTRLLVL.